This T cell receptor (beta chain) was observed in a study of cytomegalovirus exposure and HLA in healthy donors. Study-wide results and caveats: Relative to equally common others, HLA-associated TCR beta chains showed greater clonal expansion in a later analysis. A later analysis found TCR association rates differed by HLA locus, highest for DRB1 and lowest for HLA-C. Researchers reportedly found TCR beta sequences accurately predicted most subjects' HLA-A and HLA-B alleles.

Notes on this clone: Its antigen is not identified.

This CDR3 contains 18 residues. Germline V gene lookup returns CDR1 SGHDN and CDR2 FVKESK. The ends lost 0 bases at V and 2 bases at J; junction bases unmatched: 9. Primers: 60 Vbeta forward and 13 Jbeta reverse. Using immunoSEQ multiplex PCR, the repertoire was profiled, and TCRdb retains in-frame clones only, with some absent. The data show some 170,000 clones, roughly 82% seen once. The sample was PBMCs. The chain carries TRBV14 and TRBJ2-5; 10 bases map to TRBD2. The sequence derives from a man aged 50-60 years in good health and CMV-seropositive. CDR3 coding DNA: TGTGCCAGCAGCCAAGATGGGGCTAGCGGGGGACGTCAAGAGACCCAGTACTTC. Encoded protein: CASSQDGASGGRQETQYF.